The next 29 T cell receptor beta chains were all read from a single sample in a study of cytomegalovirus exposure and HLA in healthy donors. The PCR employed 60 Vbeta primers together with 13 Jbeta primers. Only in-frame clones appear in the TCRdb table, and some are missing; sequencing was by immunoSEQ multiplex PCR. The table records 190,000 or so clones, around three quarters of them present only once. Sequencing was carried out using PBMCs. These receptors came from a boy younger than 18 in good health and CMV-seronegative.

The V gene is TRBV6-4, the J gene TRBJ1-2; D is perhaps TRBD1 (6 bases). This CDR3 has 16 amino acids. Germline CDR1 reads MRHNA; CDR2 reads SNTAGT. Trimming removed 0 bases from V and 4 bases from J, with 15 bases in between. The CDR3 nucleotides are TGTGCCAGCAGTGACTCCCCGGGTAGGGGGATCTATGGCTACACCTTC. Translating gives CASSDSPGRGIYGYTF.

The V and J genes are TRBV28 and TRBJ2-6; TRBD1 might be the D (5 bases). V was shortened by 0 bases and J by 9 bases, with 15 bases between the two germline ends. CDR1 and CDR2 from the germline V gene are MDHEN and SYDVKM. This CDR3 comprises 16 residues. The CDR3: CASSLWVGRVDNVLTF. Here the CDR3 DNA reads TGTGCCAGCAGTTTATGGGTAGGCAGGGTGGACAACGTCCTGACTTTC.

The rearrangement links TRBV9 to TRBJ2-1, with a possible D match to TRBD2 (6 bases). V was clipped by 3 bases and J by 5 bases, with 15 bases between them. Looked up from germline, CDR1 is SGDLS and CDR2 is YYNGEE. The CDR3 consists of 15 residues. The CDR3: CASSAGFWEDNEQFF. CDR3 coding DNA: TGTGCCAGCAGCGCAGGGTTTTGGGAGGACAATGAGCAGTTCTTC.

On this clone itself: This sample also contains other DNA sequences that code for the same CDR3. This rearrangement joins TRBV18 to TRBJ1-1; TRBD1 is a possible D gene (5 bases). In germline, CDR1 is KGHSH, CDR2 LQKENI. Trimming left V 3 bases short and J 5 bases short, with 10 bases between. The CDR3 covers 13 residues. CDR3 sequence reads: CASSPQGGTEAFF. As DNA, the CDR3 is TGTGCCAGCTCACCTCAGGGTGGGACTGAAGCTTTCTTT.

V and J are TRBV19 and TRBJ1-1; perhaps TRBD1 as D (5 bases). This CDR3 is 12 amino acids long. V shed 7 bases and J shed 1 base, with 7 bases lying between them. The germline gives CDR1 LNHDA, CDR2 SQIVND (reference sequence). CDR3: CASKGANTEAFF. DNA for the CDR3: TGTGCCAGTAAAGGGGCGAACACTGAAGCTTTCTTT.

V gene TRBV6-1 combines with J gene TRBJ1-5; TRBD1 matches at 9 bases. CDR3 size: 14 residues. CDR1 and CDR2 from the germline V gene are MNHNS and SASEGT. With V trimmed by 6 bases and J by 7 bases, 7 bases remained unmatched. CDR3 loop: CASRQRQGVQPQHF. CDR3 coding DNA: TGTGCCAGCAGGCAACGACAGGGGGTACAGCCCCAGCATTTT.

This clone was counted a single time. V gene TRBV27 combines with J gene TRBJ2-7, with TRBD1 matching over 11 bases. Germline V CDR1 and CDR2: MNHEY, SMNVEV (reference sequence). V lost 4 bases, J lost 2 bases, and 4 bases stayed unmatched. CDR3 length equals 15 residues. For the CDR3, the DNA is TGTGCCAGCAGTTCATGGACAGGGGGCCCCTACGAGCAGTACTTC. Translating gives CASSSWTGGPYEQYF.

The rearrangement uses TRBV29-1 and TRBJ2-3, with 8 nucleotides matching TRBD1. Trimming took 6 bases from V and 2 from J; bases not matched to a gene: 4. CDR1 is SQVTM, CDR2 ANQGSEA, per germline. The CDR3 contains 13 residues. CDR3 in DNA: TGCAGCGTGACAGGGGTTCTCACAGATACGCAGTATTTT. It codes for CSVTGVLTDTQYF.

The V and J genes are TRBV6-1 and TRBJ2-1, with 11 bases matching TRBD2. Trimming cost V 5 bases and J 3 bases; bases outside gene matches: 3. The CDR3 consists of 15 residues. Germline V lookup: CDR1 MNHNS, CDR2 SASEGT. The CDR3 sequence is CASSLAGGHYNEQFF. The CDR3 DNA is TGTGCCAGCAGTCTAGCGGGGGGCCACTACAATGAGCAGTTCTTC.

V and J are TRBV19 and TRBJ1-5; 8 bases agree with TRBD1. V shed 8 bases and J 2 bases; nucleotides not matched to a gene: 5. Per the germline V gene, CDR1 is LNHDA and CDR2 is SQIVND (reference sequence). The CDR3 extends over 14 amino acids. This chain's CDR3 is CASDDRGGNQPQHF. CDR3 bases: TGTGCCAGTGACGACAGGGGTGGCAATCAGCCCCAGCATTTT.

The chain carries TRBV7-6 and TRBJ2-5, with 16 positions matching TRBD2. V lost 4 bases, J lost 1 base, and 6 bases stayed unmatched. Germline loops: CDR1 SGHVS, CDR2 FNYEAQ. The CDR3 spans 18 residues. CDR3: CASSWPGLAGGIQETQYF. The CDR3 DNA follows: TGTGCCAGCAGCTGGCCGGGACTAGCGGGAGGGATCCAAGAGACCCAGTACTTC. The full variable domain, its missing parts supplied by reference TRBV7-6 and TRBJ2-5, is GAGVSQSPRYKVTKRGQDVALRCDPISGHVSLYWYRQALGQGPEFLTYFNYEAQQDKSGLPNDRFSAERPEGSISTLTIQRTEQRDSAMYRCASSWPGLAGGIQETQYFGPGTRLLVL.

CDR3 in amino acids: CASSQDLRAGTNNEQFF. CDR3 nucleotides: TGTGCCAGCAGCCAAGATCTGAGGGCAGGGACTAACAATGAGCAGTTCTTC. This chain uses TRBV4-2 with TRBJ2-1; 7 bases agree with TRBD2. This CDR3 contains 17 residues. V lost 0 bases, J lost 5 bases, and 10 bases stayed unmatched. Germline values: CDR1 LGHNA, CDR2 YNFKEQ.

The chain has TRBV4-1 and TRBJ1-5; 7 nucleotides agree with TRBD1. Germline CDR1 reads MGHRA; CDR2 reads YSYEKL. This CDR3 has 16 amino acids. V lost 2 bases, J lost 2 bases, and 6 bases stayed unmatched. The CDR3 sequence: CASSQTGQTGNQPQHF. CDR3 nucleotide sequence: TGCGCCAGCAGCCAAACGGGACAGACGGGCAATCAGCCCCAGCATTTT.

This chain joins TRBV18 and TRBJ2-3, with D maybe TRBD1 (6 bases). Between the trimmed V and J ends, which lost 6 bases and 2 bases, there was a span of 15 bases. CDR3 length: 15 residues. Germline V gene lookup returns CDR1 KGHSH and CDR2 LQKENI. CDR3 residues: CASSPRQEITDTQYF. The DNA of the CDR3 is TGTGCCAGCTCGCCGCGACAGGAGATCACAGATACGCAGTATTTT.

The chain carries TRBV5-1 and TRBJ1-1, with 9 bases aligning to TRBD1. This CDR3 has 13 amino acids. Germline assignment: CDR1 SGHRS and CDR2 YFSETQ. V gave up 7 bases and J gave up 1 base; unmatched junction bases: 2. The CDR3: CASSGQGNTEAFF. The CDR3 DNA follows: TGCGCCAGCTCGGGACAGGGGAACACTGAAGCTTTCTTT.

This clone was counted only a few times. Relative to the germline gene, one junction end is altered; a read error may explain this. V and J are TRBV7-9 and TRBJ2-5; 11 positions agree with TRBD2. The CDR3 has 16 residues. In germline, CDR1 is SEHNR, CDR2 FQNEAQ (reference sequence). The CDR3 is CSSSSTTSGADETQYF. The CDR3 DNA follows: TGTTCCAGCAGCTCGACGACTAGCGGGGCGGATGAGACCCAGTACTTC.

The J gene is TRBJ2-7, the V gene TRBV19; weak D call: TRBD2 (5 bases). Germline lookup yields CDR1 LNHDA and CDR2 SQIVND (reference sequence). The length of the CDR3 is 15 residues. V lost 1 base, J lost 4 bases, and 14 bases lay in between. The CDR3 sequence: CASSIAREPVYEQYF. CDR3 bases: TGTGCCAGTAGTATAGCTCGGGAACCAGTATACGAGCAGTACTTC.

V is TRBV5-1 and J is TRBJ1-4; possibly TRBD1 for D (6 bases). Trimming left V 2 bases short and J 7 bases short, with 12 bases between. In germline, CDR1 is SGHRS, CDR2 YFSETQ. The CDR3 has 14 amino acids. The CDR3 DNA reads TGCGCCAGCAGCTTAACCGGGACAATTGAAAAACTGTTTTTT. Its translation: CASSLTGTIEKLFF.

This chain links TRBV6-5 with TRBJ1-3; unclear D gene. With 2 bases removed from V and 0 bases from J, the gap between germline ends came to 8 bases. The germline gives CDR1 MNHEY, CDR2 SVGAGI. This CDR3 spans 15 amino acids. The CDR3 loop is CASSYRRYSGNTIYF. In nucleotides, the CDR3 is TGTGCCAGCAGTTACAGGCGGTACTCTGGAAACACCATATATTTT.

In this sample, this clone turned up a few times. The chain carries TRBV2 and TRBJ1-2, with 7 bases aligning to TRBD1. The CDR3 is 13 amino acids. Trimming cost V 8 bases and J 4 bases; bases outside gene matches: 7. Germline CDR1 reads SNHLY; CDR2 reads FYNNEI. The CDR3 loop is CASSWTGSYGYTF. In DNA, the CDR3 is TGTGCCAGCTCTTGGACAGGCAGCTATGGCTACACCTTC. Full variable domain (missing parts from reference TRBV2 and TRBJ1-2): EPEVTQTPSHQVTQMGQEVILRCVPISNHLYFYWYRQILGQKVEFLVSFYNNEISEKSEIFDDQFSVERPDGSNFTLKIRSTKLEDSAMYFCASSWTGSYGYTFGSGTRLTVV.

This chain uses TRBV19 with TRBJ1-5; D gene ambiguous. V lost 5 bases and J 5 bases, leaving 10 bases between the germline ends. The CDR3 spans 13 residues. In germline, CDR1 is LNHDA, CDR2 SQIVND (reference sequence). DNA for the CDR3: TGTGCCAGTAGTGGGCTGAGGGATCAGCCCCAGCATTTT. This sequence encodes CASSGLRDQPQHF.

The V call is TRBV6-4, the J call TRBJ1-5, with D uncertain. The CDR3 has 13 residues. V dropped 4 bases and J dropped 4 bases, with 8 bases sitting between them. Germline values: CDR1 MRHNA, CDR2 SNTAGT. CDR3 residues: CASSVGENQPQHF. CDR3 nucleotide sequence: TGTGCCAGCAGTGTCGGAGAAAATCAGCCCCAGCATTTT.

This chain joins TRBV6-5 and TRBJ1-4, with no clear D. Trimming left V 0 bases short and J 0 bases short, with 8 bases between. CDR3 length: 16 residues. Germline V lookup: CDR1 MNHEY, CDR2 SVGAGI. CDR3 residues: CASSYSGTSTNEKLFF. CDR3 in DNA: TGTGCCAGCAGTTACTCGGGCACCTCAACTAATGAAAAACTGTTTTTT.

The rearrangement joins TRBV7-3 to TRBJ2-3; 8 nucleotides agree with TRBD2. V gave up 5 bases and J gave up 0 bases; unmatched junction bases: 4. Germline CDR1 SGHTA, CDR2 FQGTGA. The CDR3 extends over 15 amino acids. Written as DNA, the CDR3 is TGTGCCAGCAGCCGGGGGGGGACTAGCACAGATACGCAGTATTTT. This codes for CASSRGGTSTDTQYF.

This clone was observed once. This rearrangement joins TRBV5-1 to TRBJ2-1, with 11 bases lining up with TRBD1. CDR3 length: 19 residues. The V and J ends lost 4 bases and 3 bases, in that order; junction bases with no gene match: 15. Germline V gene data show CDR1 as SGHRS and CDR2 as YFSETQ. The CDR3 DNA reads TGCGCCAGCAGCGGAACCGGGACAGGGGGAGCCGCGGGCTACAATGAGCAGTTCTTC. This sequence encodes CASSGTGTGGAAGYNEQFF.

The genes are TRBV6-6 and TRBJ1-1; TRBD1 agrees at 10 bases. The V gene end was trimmed by 5 bases and the J gene end by 6 bases; junction bases not matched to a gene: 9. The CDR3 covers 15 residues. Germline V CDR1 and CDR2: MNHNY, SVGAGI (reference sequence). CDR3 region: CASSAPRDRGAEAFF. For the CDR3, the DNA is TGTGCCAGCAGTGCCCCCCGGGACAGGGGTGCTGAAGCTTTCTTT.

J is TRBJ2-7 and V is TRBV4-1; 8 bases agree with TRBD1. The ends lost 1 base at V and 3 bases at J; junction bases unmatched: 8. CDR3 size: 16 residues. Germline CDR1 reads MGHRA; CDR2 reads YSYEKL. CDR3 protein: CASSQGRAGGVYEQYF. Written as DNA, the CDR3 is TGCGCCAGCAGCCAAGGGAGGGCAGGGGGCGTCTACGAGCAGTACTTC.

The CDR3 protein is CASSSINSGRRYEQYF. The CDR3 DNA sequence: TGTGCCAGCAGCTCAATCAACTCGGGTAGGCGATACGAGCAGTACTTC. V usage is TRBV7-9 and J usage is TRBJ2-7; no firm D call. The CDR3 loop spans 16 amino acids. V lost 4 bases, J lost 4 bases, and 20 bases lay in between. CDR1 and CDR2 (germline): SEHNR, FQNEAQ (reference sequence).

The chain couples TRBV5-6 to TRBJ2-3; 10 bases are a match to TRBD2. The junction had 16 bases not matched to a gene; V was cut back by 1 base and J by 8 bases. Germline V lookup: CDR1 SGHDT, CDR2 YYEEEE. The length of the CDR3 is 18 residues. CDR3 sequence (DNA): TGTGCCAGCAGCTTGTCACCGACCTACCTAGCGGGAGAGGGTACGCAGTATTTT. Its protein product is CASSLSPTYLAGEGTQYF.